This TCR beta chain was identified in a study of blood T cell repertoires in COVID-19. About the research overall: Samples came from the United States, Italy and Spain, spanning acute and convalescent COVID-19. Sources were T cells, B-cell-depleted T cells, or PBMCs; the material itself was cDNA or gDNA.

Original handling: Counts of nucleated cells, estimated from reference gene primer amplification, were obtained. TCRdb's table, derived via immunoSEQ multiplex PCR, lists solely in-frame clones and lacks some. V, J and clone size derive from that table, while D and trimming were established from the DNA sequence. The data contain roughly 200,000 clones, less than 80% of them seen just once; the ten biggest clones take up approximately 13%. The CDR3 loop spans 15 amino acids. The V and J ends lost 5 bases and 10 bases respectively, with 18 bases between them. The germline gives CDR1 SGHTA, CDR2 FQGNSA.

This rearrangement joins TRBV7-2 to TRBJ1-6, with D perhaps TRBD1 (6 bases). This TCR was recovered from a man aged 50 to 60 who had recovered from COVID-19. The material sequenced was peripheral blood. CDR3 sequence: CASSPEGGQRSPLHF. In nucleotides, the CDR3 is TGTGCCAGCAGCCCCGAGGGGGGGCAGCGATCACCCCTCCACTTT.